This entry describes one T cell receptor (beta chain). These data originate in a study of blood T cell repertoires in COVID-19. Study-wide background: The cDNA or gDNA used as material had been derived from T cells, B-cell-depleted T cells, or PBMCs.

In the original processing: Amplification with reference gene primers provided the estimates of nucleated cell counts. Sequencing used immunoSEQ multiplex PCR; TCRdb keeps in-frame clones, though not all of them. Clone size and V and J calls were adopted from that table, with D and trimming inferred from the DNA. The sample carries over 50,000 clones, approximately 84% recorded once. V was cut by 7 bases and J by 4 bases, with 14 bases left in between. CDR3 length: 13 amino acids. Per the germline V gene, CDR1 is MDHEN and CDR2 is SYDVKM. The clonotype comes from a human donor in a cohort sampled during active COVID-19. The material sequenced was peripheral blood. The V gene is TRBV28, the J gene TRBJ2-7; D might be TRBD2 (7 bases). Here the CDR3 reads CASTLGGRYEQYF. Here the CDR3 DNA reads TGTGCCAGCACCCTCGGGGGGCGATACGAGCAGTACTTC.